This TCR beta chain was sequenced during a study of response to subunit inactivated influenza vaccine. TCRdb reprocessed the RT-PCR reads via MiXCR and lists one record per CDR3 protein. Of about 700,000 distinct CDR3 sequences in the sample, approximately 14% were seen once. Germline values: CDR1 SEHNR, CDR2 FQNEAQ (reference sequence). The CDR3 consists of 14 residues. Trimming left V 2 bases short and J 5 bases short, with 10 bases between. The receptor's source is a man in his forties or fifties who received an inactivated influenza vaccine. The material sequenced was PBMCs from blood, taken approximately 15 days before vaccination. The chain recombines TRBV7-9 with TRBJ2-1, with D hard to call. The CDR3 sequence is CASSLQHTHNEQFF. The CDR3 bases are TGTGCCAGCAGCTTACAACACACACACAATGAGCAGTTCTTC. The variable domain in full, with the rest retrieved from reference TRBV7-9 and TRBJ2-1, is DTGVSQNPRHKITKRGQNVTFRCDPISEHNRLYWYRQTLGQGPEFLTYFQNEAQLEKSRLLSDRFSAERPKGSFSTLEIQRTEQGDSAMYLCASSLQHTHNEQFFGPGTRLTVL.